This T cell receptor (beta chain) was observed in a study of high-grade serous ovarian cancer treatment subgroups. Study details: On average, just over 14,000 reads and several thousand unique TCR beta rearrangements were obtained per sample.

Findings and limits, study-wide: Clonal relatedness tracked neoantigen level, and by trend copy number and mutation load. Different patients shared almost no repertoire; same-patient tumors shared 0.11 to 0.79.

The germline V gene has CDR1 SGHNT and CDR2 YENEEA. V dropped 7 bases and J dropped 2 bases, with 15 bases sitting between them. The length of the CDR3 is 14 residues. As concerns this clone: Its antigen is not identified.

Libraries were prepared by immunoSEQ multiplex PCR; TCRdb keeps only in-frame clonotypes and omits some of them. The sample lists some 7,000 clones, under 80% occurring once. The tumor samples were collected prior to definitive surgery or chemotherapy. This receptor was identified in a human donor with high-grade serous ovarian cancer. Sequencing input: tumor tissue. The genes are TRBV11-3 and TRBJ2-7; a weak D match, TRBD2 (7 bases). DNA for the CDR3: TGTGCCAGCAAGGGGGGGGGCAAGCCCTACGAGCAGTACTTC. Protein product: CASKGGGKPYEQYF.